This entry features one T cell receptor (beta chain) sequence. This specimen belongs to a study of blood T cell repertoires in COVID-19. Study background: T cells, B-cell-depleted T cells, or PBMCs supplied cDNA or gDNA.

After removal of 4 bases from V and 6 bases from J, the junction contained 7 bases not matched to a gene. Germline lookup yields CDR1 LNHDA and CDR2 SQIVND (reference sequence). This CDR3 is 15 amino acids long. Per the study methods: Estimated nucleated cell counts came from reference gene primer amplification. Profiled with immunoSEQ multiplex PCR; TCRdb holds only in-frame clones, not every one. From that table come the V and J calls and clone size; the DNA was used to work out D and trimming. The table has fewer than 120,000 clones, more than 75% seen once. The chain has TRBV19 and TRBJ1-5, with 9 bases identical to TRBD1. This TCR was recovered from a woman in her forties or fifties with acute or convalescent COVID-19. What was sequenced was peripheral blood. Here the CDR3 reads CASSTTGGSGQPQHF. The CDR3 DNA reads TGTGCCAGTAGTACTACAGGGGGCTCGGGTCAGCCCCAGCATTTT. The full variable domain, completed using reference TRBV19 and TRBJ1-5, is DGGITQSPKYLFRKEGQNVTLSCEQNLNHDAMYWYRQDPGQGLRLIYYSQIVNDFQKGDIAEGYSVSREKKESFPLTVTSAQKNPTAFYLCASSTTGGSGQPQHFGDGTRLSIL.